The rows below give T cell receptor beta chains drawn from one sample of a study of T cell responses to AZD1222 COVID-19 vaccine. TCRdb's table, derived via immunoSEQ multiplex PCR, lists solely in-frame clones and lacks some. Of 110,000 to 150,000 clones in the sample, around nine tenths are singletons; the top ten hold around 1.5%. The sample consisted of peripheral blood, taken on day 0 of AZD1222 vaccination. These receptors all come from an adult in good health. CDR3s include the opening cysteine and the closing phenylalanine or tryptophan. A D gene is named only where the DNA matches it firmly. Only some rows state a clone size, as once, few, many or a class for expanded clones.

J	size	D	V	CDR3	DNA
TRBJ2-1	.	.	TRBV7-3	CASSLGGSDHEQFF	TGTGCCAGCAGCTTAGGTGGGAGCGATCATGAGCAGTTCTTC
TRBJ2-5	.	.	TRBV7-9	CASSLARVGTQYF	TGTGCCAGCAGCTTAGCGCGGGTGGGGACCCAGTACTTC
TRBJ1-4	.	.	TRBV12-3/TRBV12-4	CASCIREGKLFF	TGTGCCAGCTGTATTAGGGAGGGAAAACTGTTTTTT
TRBJ1-1	.	.	TRBV5-4	CASSFGGFGGTEAFF	TGTGCCAGCAGTTTTGGTGGTTTTGGGGGGACTGAAGCTTTCTTT
TRBJ2-1	.	TRBD2	TRBV7-3	CASSLGLAGGQGEQFF	TGTGCCAGCAGCCTCGGACTAGCGGGAGGGCAAGGTGAGCAGTTCTTC
TRBJ2-7	.	TRBD2	TRBV11-2	CASSPRLAGENEQYF	TGTGCCAGCAGCCCCAGACTAGCGGGAGAGAACGAGCAGTACTTC
TRBJ1-1	once	.	TRBV5-6	CASSLGPEGEAFF	TGTGCCAGCAGCTTGGGCCCGGAGGGAGAAGCTTTCTTT
TRBJ1-5	.	.	TRBV6-5	CASSFVFNQPQHF	TGTGCCAGCAGTTTCGTGTTCAATCAGCCCCAGCATTTT
TRBJ1-6	.	.	TRBV6-5	CASRPYRVWNSPLHF	TGTGCCAGCAGGCCTTACAGGGTCTGGAATTCACCCCTCCACTTT
TRBJ2-7	.	TRBD1	TRBV5-1	CASSLWTGESYEQYF	TGCGCCAGCAGCTTGTGGACAGGGGAATCCTACGAGCAGTACTTC
TRBJ2-1	.	TRBD2	TRBV9	CASSPRTSGSFSEQFF	TGTGCCAGCAGCCCCCGGACTAGCGGGAGTTTTAGTGAGCAGTTCTTC
TRBJ2-2	many	.	TRBV19	CASSRQFGELFF	TGTGCCAGTAGTAGACAGTTTGGGGAGCTGTTTTTT
TRBJ2-2	.	.	TRBV7-3	CASSLSGDVGGELFF	TGTGCCAGCAGCTTAAGTGGGGACGTGGGCGGGGAGCTGTTTTTT
TRBJ2-5	.	.	TRBV12-3/TRBV12-4	CASSLTRSETQYF	TGTGCCAGCTCCCTAACTAGGTCGGAGACCCAGTACTTC
TRBJ1-2	.	.	TRBV10-2	CASSGTALYGYTF	TGCGCCAGCAGTGGGACAGCCCTCTATGGCTACACCTTC
TRBJ1-1	.	.	TRBV2	CASSAETGNTEAFF	TGTGCCAGCAGTGCTGAGACTGGGAACACTGAAGCTTTCTTT
TRBJ1-4	.	.	TRBV29-1	CSGGGPDREKLFF	TGCAGCGGTGGGGGACCCGACAGAGAAAAACTGTTTTTT
TRBJ1-1	.	TRBD1	TRBV5-1	CASSPRRQGVTEAFF	TGCGCCAGCAGTCCCCGTAGACAGGGAGTGACTGAAGCTTTCTTT
TRBJ1-5	.	.	TRBV4-1	CASSQDTNQPQHF	TGCGCCAGCAGCCAGGACACTAATCAGCCCCAGCATTTT
TRBJ1-2	.	.	TRBV28	CASIGVIVAQGKSGYTF	TGTGCCAGCATCGGGGTTATCGTGGCTCAGGGTAAGAGTGGCTACACCTTC
TRBJ1-2	.	.	TRBV7-4	CASSPRTDPYGYTF	TGTGCCAGCAGCCCCCGGACAGACCCCTATGGCTACACCTTC
TRBJ1-4	.	.	TRBV5-1	CASSLGLGGREKLFF	TGCGCCAGCAGCTTGGGGTTGGGGGGCCGTGAAAAACTGTTTTTT
TRBJ2-4	.	.	TRBV7-9	CASSLGGAKNIQYF	TGTGCCAGCAGCTTGGGGGGCGCGAAAAACATTCAGTACTTC
TRBJ2-1	.	.	TRBV30	CAWTLRRSEQFF	TGTGCCTGGACCCTGAGGCGGAGTGAGCAGTTCTTC
TRBJ1-1	.	.	TRBV10-2	CASSESGPKGRFMNTEAFF	TGCGCCAGCAGTGAATCGGGACCTAAGGGAAGATTCATGAACACTGAAGCTTTCTTT
TRBJ1-6	.	.	TRBV4-1	CASSQGRSRVNSPLHF	TGCGCCAGCAGCCAAGGGAGGTCCCGGGTGAATTCACCCCTCCACTTT
TRBJ1-2	.	.	TRBV12-5	CASGPPGHTNYGYTF	TGTGCTAGTGGTCCCCCGGGACACACCAACTATGGCTACACCTTC
TRBJ2-2	once	.	TRBV4-1	CASSQPGLGDNTGELFF	TGCGCCAGCAGCCAGCCGGGGTTAGGGGATAACACCGGGGAGCTGTTTTTT
TRBJ1-5	.	TRBD1	TRBV19	CASSFQGGHQPQHF	TGTGCCAGTAGTTTCCAGGGGGGCCATCAGCCCCAGCATTTT
TRBJ2-1	.	.	TRBV5-1	CASYKNVRLEQFF	TGCGCCAGCTATAAAAACGTACGGCTTGAGCAGTTCTTC
TRBJ2-2	once	.	TRBV5-1	CASSSGSTGELFF	TGCGCCAGCAGCTCCGGATCCACCGGGGAGCTGTTTTTT
TRBJ1-6	.	.	TRBV15	CATSRGPGHSNSPLHF	TGTGCCACCAGCAGAGGCCCGGGGCACAGTAATTCACCCCTCCACTTT
TRBJ1-4	.	.	TRBV30	CAWSVGRAINEKLFF	TGTGCCTGGAGTGTTGGGAGGGCTATTAATGAAAAACTGTTTTTT
TRBJ1-2	.	.	TRBV4-1	CASSQDGGEWGYTF	TGCGCCAGCAGCCAAGACGGAGGGGAGTGGGGCTACACCTTC
TRBJ1-1	.	.	TRBV6-5	CASSYSIKSLPGRAFF	TGTGCCAGCAGTTACTCGATAAAGAGTCTCCCGGGCAGGGCTTTCTTT
TRBJ2-5	.	.	TRBV5-1	CASSLDPAGETQYF	TGCGCCAGCAGCTTGGACCCGGCGGGGGAGACCCAGTACTTC
TRBJ2-7	.	.	TRBV5-6	CASSLGQIPYEQYF	TGTGCCAGCAGCTTGGGACAGATCCCCTACGAGCAGTACTTC
TRBJ1-5	once	.	TRBV14	CASSQFRDQPQHF	TGTGCCAGCAGCCAATTCCGGGATCAGCCCCAGCATTTT
TRBJ2-2	.	TRBD1	TRBV18	CASSPGQGNTGELFF	TGTGCCAGCTCACCAGGACAGGGTAACACCGGGGAGCTGTTTTTT
TRBJ2-7	.	TRBD2	TRBV28	CASSLSGGYEQYF	TGTGCCAGCAGTTTAAGCGGGGGCTACGAGCAGTACTTC
TRBJ1-2	.	TRBD1	TRBV9	CASSTGQGFGYTF	TGTGCCAGCAGCACGGGACAGGGGTTTGGCTACACCTTC
TRBJ1-2	.	TRBD1	TRBV18	CVTAEGANYGYTF	TGTGTGACCGCAGAGGGGGCAAACTATGGCTACACCTTC
TRBJ2-7	once	TRBD1	TRBV30	CAWSRDRGYEQYF	TGTGCCTGGAGCCGGGACAGGGGCTACGAGCAGTACTTC
TRBJ2-3	.	.	TRBV5-1	CASSSGPFSTDTQYF	TGCGCCAGCAGCTCTGGTCCATTTAGCACAGATACGCAGTATTTT
TRBJ1-3	.	.	TRBV5-1	CASSLARGFSGNTIYF	TGCGCCAGCAGCTTGGCCAGGGGCTTCTCTGGAAACACCATATATTTT
TRBJ1-2	.	.	TRBV19	CASRARLGHYGYTF	TGTGCCAGTAGGGCCCGATTGGGACACTATGGCTACACCTTC
TRBJ1-1	once	.	TRBV9	CASSVVRGQDTEAFF	TGTGCCAGCAGCGTAGTCCGGGGGCAGGACACTGAAGCTTTCTTT
TRBJ2-6	.	.	TRBV5-4	CASSLPAGISGANVLTF	TGTGCCAGCAGCCTCCCGGCAGGTATCTCTGGGGCCAACGTCCTGACTTTC
TRBJ2-7	.	.	TRBV11-3	CASSPEDRSYEQYF	TGTGCCAGCAGCCCCGAAGACAGATCCTACGAGCAGTACTTC
TRBJ2-7	.	TRBD2	TRBV28	CASSRTSGLAGRDEQYF	TGTGCCAGCAGCCGTACATCGGGACTAGCGGGACGGGACGAGCAGTACTTC
TRBJ2-1	.	.	TRBV12-3/TRBV12-4	CASSFNNEQFF	TGTGCCAGCAGTTTCAACAATGAGCAGTTCTTC
TRBJ2-7	.	TRBD1	TRBV6-5	CASRREVTGSYEQYF	TGTGCCAGCAGGAGAGAGGTGACAGGGAGCTACGAGCAGTACTTC
TRBJ2-1	.	.	TRBV5-1	CASSLLDYNEQFF	TGCGCCAGCAGCTTACTAGACTACAATGAGCAGTTCTTC
TRBJ2-5	.	.	TRBV6-5	CASSPQHQETQYF	TGTGCCAGCAGCCCCCAGCATCAAGAGACCCAGTACTTC
TRBJ1-1	once	.	TRBV6-5	CASRDRSNLGTEAFF	TGTGCCAGTCGAGACAGATCCAACCTGGGCACTGAAGCTTTCTTT